Listed below are T cell receptor beta chains from one sample, sequenced in a study of blood T cell repertoires in COVID-19. Data came from immunoSEQ multiplex PCR; TCRdb stores just in-frame clones and leaves some out. The sample gives fewer than 200,000 clones, 84% of which show up once; about 3.3% is in the top ten. The specimen was PBMCs or T cells enriched from blood (not recorded which). Receptors were obtained from a woman aged 25 to 39 who had been exposed to COVID-19. Each CDR3 is given with its conserved first and last residue. A D gene is named only where the DNA matches it firmly. Not all rows give a size; the values are once, few, many and, for expanded clones, a class.

clone_size,j_call,v_call,d_call,cdr3_nt,cdr3_aa
.,TRBJ1-5,TRBV6-5,.,TGTGCCAGCAGTTATCGGGCGGGGGGGTATCAGCCCCAGCATTTT,CASSYRAGGYQPQHF
.,TRBJ1-5,TRBV19,.,TGTGCCAGTAGTATGTTGAGCTCAACGCCGGGCAATCAGCCCCAGCATTTT,CASSMLSSTPGNQPQHF
.,TRBJ1-6,TRBV10-3,.,TGTGCCATCAGTGACGGGGTAAGAAATTCACCCCTCCACTTT,CAISDGVRNSPLHF
few,TRBJ2-7,TRBV10-3,.,TGTGCCATCAGTGAAGAGGGAAAGAACGAGCAGTACTTC,CAISEEGKNEQYF
.,TRBJ1-2,TRBV6-1,TRBD1,TGTGCCAGCAGTGAAGGACAGGGGACCTATGGCTACACCTTC,CASSEGQGTYGYTF
.,TRBJ1-2,TRBV5-1,TRBD1,TGCGCCAGCAGCTTCTCGGGGACAGCTAACTATGGCTACACCTTC,CASSFSGTANYGYTF
.,TRBJ2-7,TRBV30,.,TGTGCCTGGAATCGGGACAACTCCTACGAGCAGTACTTC,CAWNRDNSYEQYF
.,TRBJ1-1,TRBV6-5,TRBD1,TGTGCCAGCAGTTATCAGGGGGCGAACACTGAAGCTTTCTTT,CASSYQGANTEAFF
.,TRBJ1-2,TRBV25-1,TRBD1,TGTGCCAGCAGTGACCTCGGGACAGCCAACTATGGCTACACCTTC,CASSDLGTANYGYTF
.,TRBJ1-1,TRBV5-4,.,TGTGCCAGCAGCTCGGGGTCCGGGGGCACTGAAGCTTTCTTT,CASSSGSGGTEAFF
.,TRBJ2-7,TRBV5-3,TRBD2,TGTGCCAGAAGCTTGATTTGGCTAGCGGGGGTACGTTACAGGGACGAGCAGTACTTC,CARSLIWLAGVRYRDEQYF
once,TRBJ2-7,TRBV19,TRBD1,TGTGCCAGTGGCTTACAGGGGGCGGCCCACGAGCAGTACTTC,CASGLQGAAHEQYF
.,TRBJ1-1,TRBV11-2,TRBD1,TGTGCCAGCAGCCCGGGGACAGGGGGAGGAACTGAAGCTTTCTTT,CASSPGTGGGTEAFF
.,TRBJ1-1,TRBV29-1,.,TGCAGCGCAGTTAACCTAAGCGGGTTGGCTTTCTTT,CSAVNLSGLAFF
.,TRBJ2-1,TRBV3-1/TRBV3-2,TRBD1,TGTGCCAGCAGCCAGTCGACAGGGTACAATGAGCAGTTCTTC,CASSQSTGYNEQFF
.,TRBJ2-7,TRBV11-3,TRBD1,TGTGCCAGCAGCCCCCCGGGACAGGGCGCCTACGAGCAGTACTTC,CASSPPGQGAYEQYF
.,TRBJ1-1,TRBV2,TRBD1,TGTGCCAGCAGTGAGCAGGGGGAAACTGAAGCTTTCTTT,CASSEQGETEAFF
.,TRBJ2-3,TRBV7-2,.,TGTGCCAGCAGCTTATTGAGTCGCACAGATACGCAGTATTTT,CASSLLSRTDTQYF
.,TRBJ1-2,TRBV27,.,TGTGCCAGCAGTCCAAATGAGGGCCCAAACTATGGCTACACCTTC,CASSPNEGPNYGYTF
.,TRBJ2-3,TRBV3-1/TRBV3-2,TRBD2,TGTGCCAGCAGCCAAAGGGGACCCGGGACTAGGAGAGCAGATACGCAGTATTTT,CASSQRGPGTRRADTQYF
.,TRBJ2-5,TRBV12-3/TRBV12-4,.,TGTGCCAGCAGTCGGGGGGAGACCCAGTACTTC,CASSRGETQYF
.,TRBJ2-2,TRBV18,.,TGTGCCAGCTCACCAAACAGGAATGGGGCCGGGGAGCTGTTTTTT,CASSPNRNGAGELFF
.,TRBJ2-5,TRBV2,TRBD2,TGTGCCAGCAGTGAAAAAAGGCTAGCGGCTCAAGAGACCCAGTACTTC,CASSEKRLAAQETQYF